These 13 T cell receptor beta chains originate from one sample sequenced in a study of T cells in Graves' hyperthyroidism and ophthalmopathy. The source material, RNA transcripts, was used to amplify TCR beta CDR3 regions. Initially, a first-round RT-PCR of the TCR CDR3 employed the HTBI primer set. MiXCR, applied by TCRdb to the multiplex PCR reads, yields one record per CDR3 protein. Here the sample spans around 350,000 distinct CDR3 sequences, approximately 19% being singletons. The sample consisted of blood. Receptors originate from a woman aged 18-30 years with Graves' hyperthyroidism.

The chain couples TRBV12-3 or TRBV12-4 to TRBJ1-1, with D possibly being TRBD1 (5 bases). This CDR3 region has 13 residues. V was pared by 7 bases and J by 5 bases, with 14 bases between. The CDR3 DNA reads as TGTGCCAGCATTACTCAGGGAGGTACTGAAGCTTTCTTT. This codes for CASITQGGTEAFF.

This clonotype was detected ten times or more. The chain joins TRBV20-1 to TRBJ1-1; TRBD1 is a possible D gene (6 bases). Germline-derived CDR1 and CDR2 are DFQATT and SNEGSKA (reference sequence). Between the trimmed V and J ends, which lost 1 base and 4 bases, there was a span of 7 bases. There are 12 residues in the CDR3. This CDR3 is CSARGGATEAFF. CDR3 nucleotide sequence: TGCAGTGCTAGAGGGGGGGCCACTGAAGCTTTCTTT.

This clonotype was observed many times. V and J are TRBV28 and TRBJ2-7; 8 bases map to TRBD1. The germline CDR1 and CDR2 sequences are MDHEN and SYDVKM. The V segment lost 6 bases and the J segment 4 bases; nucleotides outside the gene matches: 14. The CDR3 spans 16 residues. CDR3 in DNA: TGTGCCAGCAGCGTAACAGGGGGAATACGTTCTTACGAGCAGTACTTC. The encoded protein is CASSVTGGIRSYEQYF.

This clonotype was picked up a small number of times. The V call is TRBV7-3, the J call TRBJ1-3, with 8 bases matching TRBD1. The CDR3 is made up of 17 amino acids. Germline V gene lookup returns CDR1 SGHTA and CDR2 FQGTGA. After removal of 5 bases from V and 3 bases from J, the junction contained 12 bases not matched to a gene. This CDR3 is CASSPGTGHILGNTIYF. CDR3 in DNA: TGTGCCAGCAGCCCGGGGACAGGACACATCCTTGGAAACACCATATATTTT. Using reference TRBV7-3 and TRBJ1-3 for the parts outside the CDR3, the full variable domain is GAGVSQTPSNKVTEKGKYVELRCDPISGHTALYWYRQSLGQGPEFLIYFQGTGAADDSGLPNDRFFAVRPEGSVSTLKIQRTERGDSAVYLCASSPGTGHILGNTIYFGEGSWLTVV.

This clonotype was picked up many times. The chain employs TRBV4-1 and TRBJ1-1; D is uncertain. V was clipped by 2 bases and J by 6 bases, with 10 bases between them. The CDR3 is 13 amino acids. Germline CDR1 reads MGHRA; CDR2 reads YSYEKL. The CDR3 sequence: CASSQPFSPEAFF. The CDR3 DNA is TGCGCCAGCAGCCAACCCTTTTCACCTGAAGCTTTCTTT.

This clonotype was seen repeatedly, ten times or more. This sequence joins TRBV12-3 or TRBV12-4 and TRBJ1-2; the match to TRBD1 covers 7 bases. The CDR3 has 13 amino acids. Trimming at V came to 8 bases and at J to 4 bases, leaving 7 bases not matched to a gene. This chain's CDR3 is CASGVGTVYGYTF. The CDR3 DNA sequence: TGTGCCAGCGGAGTAGGGACAGTCTATGGCTACACCTTC.

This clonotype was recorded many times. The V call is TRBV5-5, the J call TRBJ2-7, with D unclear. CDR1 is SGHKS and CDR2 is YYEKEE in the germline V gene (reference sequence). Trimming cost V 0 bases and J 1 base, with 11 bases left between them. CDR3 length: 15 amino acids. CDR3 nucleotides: TGTGCCAGCAGCTTGGCCATTGTGCGGTCCTACGAGCAGTACTTC. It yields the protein CASSLAIVRSYEQYF.

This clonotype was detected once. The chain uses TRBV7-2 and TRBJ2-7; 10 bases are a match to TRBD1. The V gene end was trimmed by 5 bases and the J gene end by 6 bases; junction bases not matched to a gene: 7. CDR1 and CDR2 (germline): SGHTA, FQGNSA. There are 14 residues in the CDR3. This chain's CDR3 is CASSPPGQGLEQYF. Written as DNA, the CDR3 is TGTGCCAGCAGCCCTCCGGGACAGGGGCTCGAGCAGTACTTC.

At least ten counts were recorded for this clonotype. This CDR3 is CSARDQGAGGHSAGELFF. Here the CDR3 DNA reads TGCAGTGCTAGAGATCAGGGAGCGGGGGGGCATAGCGCCGGGGAGCTGTTTTTT. The chain is built from TRBV20-1 and TRBJ2-2; TRBD2 matches at 10 bases. V shed 0 bases, J shed 6 bases, and the junction held 13 bases outside the gene matches. The CDR3 runs 18 residues. Germline CDR1 reads DFQATT; CDR2 reads SNEGSKA (reference sequence).

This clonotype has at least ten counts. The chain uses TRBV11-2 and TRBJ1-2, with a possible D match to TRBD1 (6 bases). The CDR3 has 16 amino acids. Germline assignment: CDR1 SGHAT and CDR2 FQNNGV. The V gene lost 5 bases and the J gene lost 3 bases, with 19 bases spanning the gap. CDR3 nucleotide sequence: TGTGCCAGCAGCACCCCCGGGGGGGGGCGCCACTATGGCTACACCTTC. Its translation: CASSTPGGGRHYGYTF.

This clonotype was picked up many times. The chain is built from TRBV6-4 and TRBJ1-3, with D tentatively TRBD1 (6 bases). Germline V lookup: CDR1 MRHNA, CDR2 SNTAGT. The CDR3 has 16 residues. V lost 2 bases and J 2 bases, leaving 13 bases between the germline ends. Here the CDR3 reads CASSDPRRGAGNTIYF. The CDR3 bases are TGTGCCAGCAGTGACCCGCGTAGGGGGGCTGGAAACACCATATATTTT.

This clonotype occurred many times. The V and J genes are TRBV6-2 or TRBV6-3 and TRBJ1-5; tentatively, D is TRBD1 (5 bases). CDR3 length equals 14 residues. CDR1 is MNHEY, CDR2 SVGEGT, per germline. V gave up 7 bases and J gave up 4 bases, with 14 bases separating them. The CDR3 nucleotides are TGTGCCAGCACCAAGGACAAACCTAATCAGCCCCAGCATTTT. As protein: CASTKDKPNQPQHF.

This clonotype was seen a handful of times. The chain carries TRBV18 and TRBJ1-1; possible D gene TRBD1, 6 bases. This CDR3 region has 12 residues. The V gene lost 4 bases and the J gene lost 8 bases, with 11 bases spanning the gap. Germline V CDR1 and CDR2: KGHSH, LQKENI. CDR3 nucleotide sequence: TGTGCCAGCTCACGGGGGCTTAGCGAAGCTTTCTTT. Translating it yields CASSRGLSEAFF.